The 19 T cell receptor beta chains below all came from one sample that was sequenced in a study of shared clonotypes between healthy human individuals (dated by TCRdb to about 2020). Library prep was done by the immunoSEQ multiplex PCR assay. Imported from immuneACCESS, the table was reduced by TCRdb to in-frame sequences with V and J called. These copies leave out some clones; in studies compared against another copy, an unresolved V gene accounts for under half, and the cause of the remainder is not known. The sample table lists around 500,000 clones, around 79% of them with a count of one. The biggest ten clones account for around 12% of the sample. What was sequenced was PBMCs. These TCRs come from a woman between 40 and 50 years old in good health. Some clones in this sample may be carry-over from other donors' samples.

This clone was seen more than once but under ten times. The chain has TRBV7-2 and TRBJ1-2; D remains unclear. The CDR3 has 14 residues. V was trimmed by 5 bases and J by 8 bases, leaving 18 bases between them. In germline, CDR1 is SGHTA, CDR2 FQGNSA. CDR3 residues: CASSLVSQSQGYTF. CDR3 DNA: TGTGCCAGCAGCCTAGTATCGCAGTCCCAAGGCTACACCTTC. Full variable domain (rest looked up from reference TRBV7-2 and TRBJ1-2): GAGVSQSPSNKVTEKGKDVELRCDPISGHTALYWYRQSLGQGLEFLIYFQGNSAPDKSGLPSDRFSAERTGGSVSTLTIQRTQQEDSAVYLCASSLVSQSQGYTFGSGTRLTVV.

This chain joins TRBV6-5 and TRBJ1-3, with D unresolved. This CDR3 has 13 residues. V was pared by 6 bases and J by 0 bases, with 6 bases between. CDR1 is MNHEY, CDR2 SVGAGI, per germline. CDR3 residues: CASRGISGNTIYF. CDR3 coding DNA: TGTGCCAGCAGAGGGATCTCTGGAAACACCATATATTTT.

V and J are TRBV25-1 and TRBJ2-5; 8 bases are shared with TRBD2. CDR1 and CDR2 from the germline V gene are MGHDK and SYGVNS. The CDR3 loop spans 16 amino acids. V trimming: 0 bases; J trimming: 5 bases; junction bases outside the gene matches: 8. CDR3 residues: CASSEYASGSGETQYF. The CDR3 coding sequence is TGTGCCAGCAGTGAATATGCCAGCGGGAGTGGGGAGACCCAGTACTTC.

The rearrangement links TRBV5-1 to TRBJ2-1; TRBD1 agrees at 10 bases. This CDR3 is built from 16 residues. Per germline, CDR1 SGHRS and CDR2 YFSETQ. The trim removed 4 bases at V and 7 bases at J, leaving 11 bases unmatched. The CDR3 region is CASSAGTGEWVNEQFF. In nucleotides, the CDR3 is TGCGCCAGCAGCGCGGGGACAGGGGAATGGGTGAATGAGCAGTTCTTC.

The chain couples TRBV18 to TRBJ2-7; D gene uncertain. V lost 3 bases to trimming and J lost 0 bases, with 9 bases between them. Germline V lookup: CDR1 KGHSH, CDR2 LQKENI. The CDR3 has 14 residues. This CDR3 reads CASSPTVSSYEQYF. CDR3 bases: TGTGCCAGCTCACCCACGGTTAGCTCCTACGAGCAGTACTTC.

The gene calls are TRBV18 and TRBJ1-1, with D possibly TRBD1 on 6 matching bases. The CDR3 sequence is 18 residues long. CDR1 is KGHSH and CDR2 is LQKENI in the germline V gene. Between the trimmed V and J ends, which lost 1 base and 4 bases, there was a span of 22 bases. This CDR3 reads CASSPLSGGASLSTEAFF. Here the CDR3 DNA reads TGTGCCAGCTCACCACTGTCTGGGGGCGCCTCCCTGAGCACTGAAGCTTTCTTT.

This chain's CDR3 is CASSSRLAGLYNEQFF. The CDR3 DNA sequence: TGTGCCAGCAGTTCAAGACTAGCGGGGCTTTACAATGAGCAGTTCTTC. The chain joins TRBV28 to TRBJ2-1, with 11 bases lining up with TRBD2. Unmatched junction bases numbered 6, after V lost 4 bases and J lost 4 bases. Germline values: CDR1 MDHEN, CDR2 SYDVKM. The CDR3 length is 16 residues.

The count of this clone is one. The chain has TRBV19 and TRBJ2-1; D is perhaps TRBD1 (6 bases). Trimming took 5 bases from V and 1 from J, leaving 12 bases between them. Germline assignment: CDR1 LNHDA and CDR2 SQIVND (reference sequence). This CDR3 is 15 amino acids long. The DNA of the CDR3 is TGTGCCAGTAGTTCGTACAGGGTATCCTACAATGAGCAGTTCTTC. This encodes CASSSYRVSYNEQFF.

The V and J genes are TRBV10-2 and TRBJ1-5; no clear D. Germline CDR1 reads WSHSY; CDR2 reads SAAADI. V was cut by 2 bases and J by 7 bases, with 12 bases left in between. This CDR3 has 14 residues. CDR3 sequence (DNA): TGCGCCAGCAGTGAGACAAAACTTTTACAGCCCCAGCATTTT. This encodes CASSETKLLQPQHF.

For this clone: A junction boundary mismatches the germline segment, possibly from a read error. V gene TRBV2 combines with J gene TRBJ2-3, with 8 bases fitting TRBD2. CDR3 length: 14 residues. Germline lookup yields CDR1 SNHLY and CDR2 FYNNEI. In nucleotides, the CDR3 is TGTGCCAGTAGGACTAGCAGTAGCACAGATGCGCAGTATTTT. It encodes CASRTSSSTDAQYF.

This clone is a singleton in its sample. This chain uses TRBV5-4 with TRBJ2-1; a weak D match, TRBD2 (5 bases). The V gene lost 0 bases and the J gene lost 11 bases, with 12 bases spanning the gap. Germline V gives CDR1 SGHNT, CDR2 YYREEE (reference sequence). This CDR3 is built from 13 residues. CDR3 region: CASSLDEGFKQFF. The CDR3 coding sequence is TGTGCCAGCAGCTTGGATGAGGGATTCAAGCAGTTCTTC.

V and J are TRBV2 and TRBJ1-5, with D possibly TRBD1 on 5 matching bases. V was pared by 8 bases and J by 7 bases, with 15 bases between. The germline V gene has CDR1 SNHLY and CDR2 FYNNEI. The CDR3 totals 13 residues. In DNA form, the CDR3 reads TGTGCCAGCTGTCCGGGGGTGGGACAGCCCCAGCATTTT. Translation gives CASCPGVGQPQHF.

The chain recombines TRBV30 with TRBJ1-1, with 8 bases identical to TRBD1. J lost 4 bases, V lost 1 base, and 14 bases had no gene match. CDR1 and CDR2 from the germline V gene are GTSNPN and SVGIG (reference sequence). There are 17 residues in the CDR3. The CDR3 sequence: CAWSEEAGGDVGTEAFF. The CDR3 DNA is TGTGCCTGGAGTGAGGAGGCAGGGGGCGACGTGGGCACTGAAGCTTTCTTT. The full variable domain, with the rest looked up from reference TRBV30 and TRBJ1-1, is SQTIHQWPATLVQPVGSPLSLECTVEGTSNPNLYWYRQAAGRGLQLLFYSVGIGQISSEVPQNLSASRPQDRQFILSSKKLLLSDSGFYLCAWSEEAGGDVGTEAFFGQGTRLTVV.

The J gene is TRBJ2-6, the V gene TRBV19; no reliable D call. V lost 4 bases to trimming and J lost 0 bases, with 10 bases between them. Germline lookup yields CDR1 LNHDA and CDR2 SQIVND (reference sequence). CDR3 length: 16 amino acids. DNA for the CDR3: TGTGCCAGTAGTAAGGGCAGACTCTCTGGGGCCAACGTCCTGACTTTC. It specifies CASSKGRLSGANVLTF.

The genes are TRBV27 and TRBJ2-3; 7 nucleotides match TRBD1. Trimming at V came to 6 bases and at J to 2 bases, leaving 14 bases not matched to a gene. This CDR3 spans 17 amino acids. Germline CDR1 is MNHEY and CDR2 is SMNVEV (reference sequence). CDR3 loop: CASSHYGFGTATDTQYF. Written as DNA, the CDR3 is TGTGCCAGCAGCCACTATGGGTTCGGGACAGCCACAGATACGCAGTATTTT.

This chain links TRBV9 with TRBJ2-7, with D perhaps TRBD1 or TRBD2 (5 bases each). The CDR3 has 12 residues. Germline CDR1 SGDLS, CDR2 YYNGEE. Trimming took 4 bases from V and 12 from J, leaving 17 bases between them. CDR3 nucleotide sequence: TGTGCCAGCAGCCCCGGGGTCGGGACCCCGTACTTC. Its translation: CASSPGVGTPYF.

The chain has TRBV19 and TRBJ2-1, with 7 positions matching TRBD1. CDR1 is LNHDA and CDR2 is SQIVND in the germline V gene (reference sequence). The ends lost 2 bases at V and 9 bases at J; junction bases unmatched: 10. The CDR3 totals 15 residues. The chain's CDR3 is CASSISGTVVSEQFF. The CDR3 DNA follows: TGTGCCAGTAGTATATCCGGGACAGTCGTCAGTGAGCAGTTCTTC. Drawing the rest from reference TRBV19 and TRBJ2-1, the complete variable domain is DGGITQSPKYLFRKEGQNVTLSCEQNLNHDAMYWYRQDPGQGLRLIYYSQIVNDFQKGDIAEGYSVSREKKESFPLTVTSAQKNPTAFYLCASSISGTVVSEQFFGPGTRLTVL.

The chain uses TRBV19 and TRBJ2-1; no clear D gene. Trimming cost V 2 bases and J 6 bases, with 11 bases left between them. From germline, CDR1 is LNHDA and CDR2 SQIVND (reference sequence). This CDR3 region has 14 residues. As DNA, the CDR3 is TGTGCCAGTAGTATACAGTCGTCGGTCAATGAGCAGTTCTTC. Its protein is CASSIQSSVNEQFF. Looking up the rest from reference TRBV19 and TRBJ2-1 gives the full variable domain: DGGITQSPKYLFRKEGQNVTLSCEQNLNHDAMYWYRQDPGQGLRLIYYSQIVNDFQKGDIAEGYSVSREKKESFPLTVTSAQKNPTAFYLCASSIQSSVNEQFFGPGTRLTVL.

The V call is TRBV4-1, the J call TRBJ2-7; D unresolved. Trimming stripped 3 bases from V and 6 bases from J, with 18 bases between. The germline gives CDR1 MGHRA, CDR2 YSYEKL. The CDR3 is 15 residues long. CDR3 sequence: CASSQILGVLGEQYF. As DNA, the CDR3 is TGCGCCAGCAGCCAGATACTTGGGGTTCTCGGCGAGCAGTACTTC.